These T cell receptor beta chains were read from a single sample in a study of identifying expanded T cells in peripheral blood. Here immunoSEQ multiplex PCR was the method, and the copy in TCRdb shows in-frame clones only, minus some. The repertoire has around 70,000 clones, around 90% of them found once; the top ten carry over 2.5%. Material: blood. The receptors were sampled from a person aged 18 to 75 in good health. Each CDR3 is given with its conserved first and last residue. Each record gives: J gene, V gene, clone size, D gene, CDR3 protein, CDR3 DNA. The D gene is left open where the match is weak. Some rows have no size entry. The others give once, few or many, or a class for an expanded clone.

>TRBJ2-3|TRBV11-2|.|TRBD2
CASSEQLAGGPRDTQYF
TGTGCCAGCAGCGAACAACTAGCGGGAGGGCCAAGGGATACGCAGTATTTT
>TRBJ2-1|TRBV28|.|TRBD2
CASSLWELAGDNEQFF
TGTGCCAGCAGTTTATGGGAACTAGCGGGAGACAATGAGCAGTTCTTC
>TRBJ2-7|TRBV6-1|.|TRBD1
CASSEIQGAGKDEQYF
TGTGCCAGCAGTGAAATACAGGGGGCTGGGAAAGACGAGCAGTACTTC
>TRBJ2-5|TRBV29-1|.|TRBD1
CSVVVTGNQETQYF
TGCAGCGTTGTTGTGACAGGGAACCAAGAGACCCAGTACTTC
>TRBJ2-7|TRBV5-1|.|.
CASSLTVGSRYEQYF
TGCGCCAGCAGCTTGACCGTGGGATCGCGTTACGAGCAGTACTTC
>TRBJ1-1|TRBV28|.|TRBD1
CASSLWPGTGKAFF
TGTGCCAGCAGTTTATGGCCGGGGACAGGGAAAGCTTTCTTT
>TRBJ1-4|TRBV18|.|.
CASSRRMGEKLFF
TGTGCCAGCTCACGTCGGATGGGGGAAAAACTGTTTTTT
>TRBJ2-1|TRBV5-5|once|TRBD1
CASSAGQGVINEQFF
TGTGCCAGCAGCGCCGGACAGGGGGTGATCAATGAGCAGTTCTTC
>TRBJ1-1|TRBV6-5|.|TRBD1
CASFHRGTEAFF
TGTGCCAGTTTCCACAGGGGCACTGAAGCTTTCTTT
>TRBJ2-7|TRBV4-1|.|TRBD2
CASSPTGGQEDEQYF
TGCGCCAGCAGCCCGACGGGGGGGCAAGAAGACGAGCAGTACTTC
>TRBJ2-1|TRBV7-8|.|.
CASSLALSAYNEQFF
TGTGCCAGCAGCTTAGCGCTTTCCGCCTACAATGAGCAGTTCTTC
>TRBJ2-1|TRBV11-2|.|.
CASSLDPSSNEQFF
TGTGCCAGCAGCTTAGATCCCAGTAGCAATGAGCAGTTCTTC
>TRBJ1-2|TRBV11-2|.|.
CASSSTSYGYTF
TGTGCCAGCAGCTCGACCTCCTATGGCTACACCTTC
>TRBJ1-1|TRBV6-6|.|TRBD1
CASTYQGGNTEAFF
TGTGCCAGCACCTACCAGGGGGGGAACACTGAAGCTTTCTTT
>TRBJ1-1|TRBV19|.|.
CASSIVFGGGTEAFF
TGTGCCAGTAGTATAGTTTTCGGGGGAGGGACTGAAGCTTTCTTT
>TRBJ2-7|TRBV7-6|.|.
CASSLIGGYEQYF
TGTGCCAGCAGCTTAATCGGGGGCTACGAGCAGTACTTC
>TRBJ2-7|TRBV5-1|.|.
CASSAGPPEVYEQYF
TGCGCCAGCAGCGCCGGACCCCCGGAGGTCTACGAGCAGTACTTC
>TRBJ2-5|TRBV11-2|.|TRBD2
CASSSLAGAWGTQYF
TGTGCCAGCAGCTCCCTAGCGGGAGCCTGGGGGACCCAGTACTTC
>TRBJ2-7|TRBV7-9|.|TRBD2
CASSPGLAFSYEQYF
TGTGCCAGCAGCCCGGGACTAGCGTTCTCCTACGAGCAGTACTTC
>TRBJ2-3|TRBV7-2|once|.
CASTRASPANTQYF
TGTGCCAGCACCCGGGCCAGTCCCGCGAATACGCAGTATTTT
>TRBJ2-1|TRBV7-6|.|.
CASSTRLGGTNNEQFF
TGTGCCAGCAGCACTCGACTAGGGGGAACAAACAATGAGCAGTTCTTC
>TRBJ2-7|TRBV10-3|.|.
CAISNEGYEQYF
TGTGCCATCAGTAACGAAGGCTACGAGCAGTACTTC
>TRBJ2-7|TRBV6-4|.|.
CAIRSMQYF
TGTGCCATCAGGAGTATGCAGTACTTC
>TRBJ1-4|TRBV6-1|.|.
CASTTTMGGAEKLFF
TGTGCCAGCACCACCACCATGGGGGGTGCGGAAAAACTGTTTTTT
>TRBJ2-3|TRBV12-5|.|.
CASAGYDTDTQYF
TGTGCTAGTGCAGGGTACGACACAGATACGCAGTATTTT
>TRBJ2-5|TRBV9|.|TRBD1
CASSVGQGKETQYF
TGTGCCAGCAGCGTCGGACAGGGCAAGGAGACCCAGTACTTC
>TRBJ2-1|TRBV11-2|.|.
CASSLTQGPLNEQFF
TGTGCCAGCAGCTTAACCCAGGGACCGCTCAATGAGCAGTTCTTC
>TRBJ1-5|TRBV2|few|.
CASSLYYREGQPQHF
TGTGCCAGCAGTCTTTACTACAGGGAGGGTCAGCCCCAGCATTTT
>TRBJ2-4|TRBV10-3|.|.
CAISDGPGAKNIQYF
TGTGCCATCAGCGATGGCCCTGGGGCCAAAAACATTCAGTACTTC
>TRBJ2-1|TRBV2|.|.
CASSGTTGSNTYNEQFF
TGTGCCAGCAGCGGAACCACAGGATCAAATACCTACAATGAGCAGTTCTTC
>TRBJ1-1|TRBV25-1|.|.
CASSVGGARIAFF
TGTGCCAGCAGTGTCGGGGGGGCGCGTATAGCTTTCTTT
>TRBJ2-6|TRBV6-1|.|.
CASSMTRSGANVLTF
TGTGCCAGCAGTATGACTCGCTCTGGGGCCAACGTCCTGACTTTC
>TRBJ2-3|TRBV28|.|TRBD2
CASSLGTSPTDTQYF
TGTGCCAGCAGTCTAGGGACTAGCCCGACAGATACGCAGTATTTT
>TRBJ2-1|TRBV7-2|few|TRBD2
CASSSTGLAVNEQFF
TGTGCCAGCAGCTCCACGGGACTAGCGGTCAATGAGCAGTTCTTC
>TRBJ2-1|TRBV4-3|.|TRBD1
CASSTRPGTGNEQFF
TGCGCCAGCAGCACCCGACCCGGGACAGGCAATGAGCAGTTCTTC
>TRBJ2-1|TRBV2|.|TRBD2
CASRGERGTPRNEQFF
TGTGCCAGCAGGGGCGAGCGGGGCACACCTCGGAATGAGCAGTTCTTC
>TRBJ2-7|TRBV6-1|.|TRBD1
CASNYRGLTYEQYF
TGTGCCAGCAATTACAGGGGGTTGACCTACGAGCAGTACTTC
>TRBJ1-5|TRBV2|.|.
CASRASDSNQPQHF
TGTGCCAGCAGAGCCTCGGACAGCAATCAGCCCCAGCATTTT
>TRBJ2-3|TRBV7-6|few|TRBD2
CASSLSGRSTDTQYF
TGTGCCAGCAGCCTTAGCGGGAGGAGCACAGATACGCAGTATTTT
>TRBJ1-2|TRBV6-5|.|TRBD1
CASSPHGTDYGYTF
TGTGCCAGCAGTCCACACGGGACAGACTATGGCTACACCTTC
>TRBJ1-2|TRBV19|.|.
CASSPRTGNNYGYTF
TGTGCCAGTAGTCCCCGGACGGGGAATAACTATGGCTACACCTTC
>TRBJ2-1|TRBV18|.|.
CASSPGGSSGYNEQFF
TGTGCCAGCTCACCCGGCGGGTCTTCGGGGTACAATGAGCAGTTCTTC
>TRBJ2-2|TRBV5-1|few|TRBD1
CESGGGCTGELFF
TGCGAATCAGGGGGCGGATGCACCGGGGAGCTGTTTTTT
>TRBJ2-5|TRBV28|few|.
CASTWRIQETQYF
TGTGCCAGTACCTGGCGGATCCAAGAGACCCAGTACTTC
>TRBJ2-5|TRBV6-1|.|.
CASSELGVIETQYF
TGTGCCAGCAGTGAATTGGGGGTAATCGAGACCCAGTACTTC
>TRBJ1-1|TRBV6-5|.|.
CASSYRVGLPEAFF
TGTGCCAGCAGCTACAGGGTCGGACTCCCTGAAGCTTTCTTT
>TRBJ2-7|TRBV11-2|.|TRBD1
CASRFRGTGGYEQYF
TGTGCCAGCAGATTTCGGGGGACAGGGGGTTACGAGCAGTACTTC
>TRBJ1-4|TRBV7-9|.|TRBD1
CASSRPYRGTNEKLFF
TGTGCCAGCAGCCGCCCGTACAGGGGTACTAATGAAAAACTGTTTTTT
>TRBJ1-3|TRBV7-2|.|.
CASSPLIGNTIYF
TGTGCCAGCAGCCCCCTCATAGGAAACACCATATATTTT
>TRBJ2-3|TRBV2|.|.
CASAPLWRSDTQYF
TGTGCCAGCGCTCCTTTGTGGCGGTCAGATACGCAGTATTTT
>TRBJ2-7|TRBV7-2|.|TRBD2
CASSLVTSGSIEQYF
TGTGCCAGCAGCTTAGTTACTAGCGGGAGTATCGAACAGTACTTC
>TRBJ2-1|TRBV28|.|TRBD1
CASTPRRQGAEQFF
TGTGCCAGCACCCCGCGACGACAGGGGGCAGAGCAGTTCTTC
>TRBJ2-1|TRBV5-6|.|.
CASSPPAGWVYNEQFF
TGTGCCAGCAGCCCTCCGGCAGGGTGGGTCTACAATGAGCAGTTCTTC